The 31 T cell receptor beta chains in this list originate from one sample, sequenced in a study of blood T cells in healthy people across ages. For the second PCR, which ran for about 7 to 11 cycles, a sample-barcoded 5' primer and a J-beta primer mix were used. TCRdb independently ran MiXCR on the 5' RACE reads; one entry per CDR3 protein. This repertoire shows around 870,000 distinct CDR3 sequences, 25% to 35% found once; its top ten account for approximately 15%. Sequenced sample: blood. The receptor set was obtained from a woman older than 75 in good health.

A remark on this clonotype: A much bigger clone sits one base away, suggesting this may be a read error. The CDR3 DNA is TGTGCCAGCAGTTTATCGGGAACAAATACGCGGTATTTT. It yields the protein CASSLSGTNTRYF. The genes are TRBV27 and TRBJ2-3; no reliable D call. CDR1 is MNHEY, CDR2 SMNVEV, per germline (reference sequence). This CDR3 spans 13 amino acids.

Many counts were recorded for this clonotype. The chain carries TRBV28 and TRBJ1-2; D unresolved. Trimming took off 6 bases at V and 4 bases at J, with 9 bases between the two ends. The CDR3 has 12 amino acids. Germline V gene data show CDR1 as MDHEN and CDR2 as SYDVKM. In DNA form, the CDR3 reads TGTGCCAGCAGCTTCGGAGTCTATGGCTACACCTTC. This gives the protein CASSFGVYGYTF.

This clonotype has a count of ten or more. The V gene is TRBV6-1, the J gene TRBJ2-7; D is unresolved. This CDR3 has 15 residues. V was cut by 5 bases and J by 0 bases, with 14 bases left in between. Germline V gene sequence: CDR1 MNHNS, CDR2 SASEGT. The CDR3 sequence: CASSYGPASSYEQYF. For the CDR3, the DNA is TGTGCCAGCAGTTATGGCCCGGCGAGCTCCTACGAGCAGTACTTC.

The sample holds a few counts of this clonotype. V is TRBV18 and J is TRBJ2-7; 10 nucleotides match TRBD1. Germline lookup yields CDR1 KGHSH and CDR2 LQKENI. The CDR3 is 13 residues long. Losses at the gene ends were 5 bases for V and 4 bases for J; bases not matched to a gene: 2. In DNA form, the CDR3 reads TGTGCCAGCTCAGGGGGACAGGGGTACGAGCAGTACTTC. Translated, it gives CASSGGQGYEQYF.

This clonotype showed up many times. The chain couples TRBV5-6 to TRBJ2-1, with unresolved D. Trimming removed 2 bases from V and 8 bases from J, with 5 bases in between. The CDR3 has 11 residues. Germline CDR1 SGHDT, CDR2 YYEEEE. As DNA, the CDR3 is TGTGCCAGCAGCTTCGGGTATGAGCAGTTCTTC. It specifies CASSFGYEQFF.

This clonotype was counted a single time. The junction and the germline gene differ at one end; a read error may be behind it. The J gene is TRBJ1-4, the V gene TRBV20-1, with D unclear. Looked up from germline, CDR1 is DFQATT and CDR2 is SNEGSKA (reference sequence). The CDR3 extends over 11 amino acids. CDR3 bases: TGCAGTGGATTCCTTAATGAAAAACGGTTTTTT. Its protein product is CSGFLNEKRFF.

The rearrangement joins TRBV5-1 to TRBJ2-5; tentatively, D is TRBD2 (5 bases). The J call may be faulty, since TRBJ2-7 better matches the DNA end. This CDR3 region has 13 residues. CDR1 is SGHRS, CDR2 YFSETQ, per germline. CDR3 amino acids: CASSQDFSYEQYF. The CDR3 DNA is TGCGCCAGCAGCCAGGACTTCTCCTACGAGCAGTACTTC.

This chain uses TRBV6-2 or TRBV6-3 with TRBJ2-3; a weak D match, TRBD1 (5 bases). From germline, CDR1 is MNHEY and CDR2 SVGEGT. V was trimmed by 6 bases and J by 10 bases, leaving 23 bases between them. The CDR3 has 15 amino acids. In nucleotides, the CDR3 is TGTGCCAGCAGCCCAGGGCGCCGGTCGTTTGATGCGCAGTATTTT. This encodes CASSPGRRSFDAQYF.

The table lists this clonotype with a few counts. J is TRBJ1-2 and V is TRBV4-3; D is possibly TRBD1 (5 bases). V was pared by 8 bases and J by 0 bases, with 16 bases between. Germline assignment: CDR1 LGHNA and CDR2 YSLEER. The CDR3 contains 15 residues. The CDR3 DNA reads as TGCGCCAGCGCGAAAGACAGTTTCTCTAACTATGGCTACACCTTC. Protein product: CASAKDSFSNYGYTF.

The chain joins TRBV2 to TRBJ2-5; tentatively, D is TRBD1 or TRBD2 (5 bases each). CDR3 length: 12 amino acids. Deletions cut 5 bases from V and 4 bases from J, with 8 bases between. Looked up from germline, CDR1 is SNHLY and CDR2 is FYNNEI. The DNA of the CDR3 is TGTGCCAGCAGTACCGGGGCAGAGACCCAGTACTTC. The encoded protein is CASSTGAETQYF.

Ten or more counts support this clonotype. The chain carries TRBV7-9 and TRBJ2-5, with a tentative D call TRBD1 (5 bases). Trimming stripped 6 bases from V and 2 bases from J, with 16 bases between. This CDR3 region has 15 residues. The germline V gene encodes CDR1 SEHNR and CDR2 FQNEAQ (reference sequence). CDR3 sequence reads: CASRVGDSAQETQYF. The CDR3 nucleotides read TGTGCCAGCAGGGTCGGCGACAGCGCTCAAGAGACCCAGTACTTC. Combining the CDR3 with reference TRBV7-9 and TRBJ2-5 gives the whole variable domain DTGVSQNPRHKITKRGQNVTFRCDPISEHNRLYWYRQTLGQGPEFLTYFQNEAQLEKSRLLSDRFSAERPKGSFSTLEIQRTEQGDSAMYLCASRVGDSAQETQYFGPGTRLLVL.

Worth noting for this clonotype: Given a much more abundant clone one base away, this may be a read error. The V call is TRBV7-9, the J call TRBJ1-2; no clear D gene. There are 13 residues in the CDR3. The germline CDR1 and CDR2 sequences are SEHNR and FQNEAQ (reference sequence). CDR3 in DNA: TGTGCCGGCAGCTCGGACCTTCCGGGCGGCTACACCTTC. Translating gives CAGSSDLPGGYTF. Filled out from reference TRBV7-9 and TRBJ1-2, the complete variable domain reads DTGVSQNPRHKITKRGQNVTFRCDPISEHNRLYWYRQTLGQGPEFLTYFQNEAQLEKSRLLSDRFSAERPKGSFSTLEIQRTEQGDSAMYLCAGSSDLPGGYTFGSGTRLTVV.

For this clonotype: A read error may explain this, as a much larger clone is one base away. V and J are TRBV5-1 and TRBJ2-3; maybe TRBD1 (5 bases). V was cut by 3 bases and J by 2 bases, with 19 bases left in between. The CDR3 covers 17 residues. The germline CDR1 and CDR2 sequences are SGHRS and YFSETQ. CDR3 residues: CASSWGRSGKSTDTQYF. The CDR3 DNA follows: TGCGCCAGCAGCTGGGGAAGATCAGGGAAGTCCACAGATACGCAGTATTTT.

The chain recombines TRBV20-1 with TRBJ1-5; TRBD1 is a possible D gene (5 bases). The CDR3 consists of 14 residues. V lost 6 bases and J 5 bases, leaving 17 bases between the germline ends. CDR1 and CDR2 from the germline V gene are DFQATT and SNEGSKA (reference sequence). CDR3 nucleotide sequence: TGCAGTGCAGTGGACGGGTTAGGGGATCAGCCCCAGCATTTT. This encodes CSAVDGLGDQPQHF.

This clonotype has ten or more counts. V usage is TRBV9 and J usage is TRBJ2-5; the match to TRBD2 covers 9 bases. In germline, CDR1 is SGDLS, CDR2 YYNGEE. The ends lost 0 bases at V and 1 base at J; junction bases unmatched: 7. This CDR3 region has 17 residues. The CDR3 nucleotides read TGTGCCAGCAGCGTAGGTTCTCTAGCGGGGCTCCAAGAGACCCAGTACTTC. This translates into CASSVGSLAGLQETQYF.

This clonotype has a handful of counts. The chain carries TRBV20-1 and TRBJ2-2, with D perhaps matching TRBD2 (7 bases). The CDR3 runs 16 residues. The germline CDR1 and CDR2 sequences are DFQATT and SNEGSKA (reference sequence). V was cut by 0 bases and J by 3 bases, with 14 bases left in between. DNA for the CDR3: TGCAGTGCTAGAGATCAGGCGGGGGCCCACACCGGGGAGCTGTTTTTT. Protein sequence: CSARDQAGAHTGELFF.

Concerning this clonotype itself: A much larger clone is a single base away; this may be a read error. The rearrangement uses TRBV5-1 and TRBJ1-4, with D unclear. The CDR3 is made up of 16 amino acids. Trimming took off 7 bases at V and 2 bases at J, with 18 bases between the two ends. Germline CDR1 is SGHRS and CDR2 is YFSETQ. The CDR3 reads CASGIGPSSTNEKLFF. Written as DNA, the CDR3 is TGCGCCAGCGGCATAGGACCATCTTCTACTAATGAAAAACTGTTTTTT.

The chain joins TRBV7-2 to TRBJ1-4; 9 positions agree with TRBD1. The CDR3 length is 15 residues. Trimming took 4 bases from V and 8 from J; bases not matched to a gene: 8. Germline lookup yields CDR1 SGHTA and CDR2 FQGNSA. The CDR3 is CASSSGQGSGEKLFF. CDR3 nucleotides: TGTGCCAGCAGCTCGGGACAGGGCTCAGGGGAAAAACTGTTTTTT.

This clonotype has a count of ten or more. The chain joins TRBV9 to TRBJ2-7; D remains ambiguous. The length of the CDR3 is 14 residues. Germline V gives CDR1 SGDLS, CDR2 YYNGEE. V lost 2 bases to trimming and J lost 0 bases, with 9 bases between them. CDR3 residues: CASSVGRSSYEQYF. The CDR3 coding sequence is TGTGCCAGCAGCGTCGGAAGGAGCTCCTACGAGCAGTACTTC.

The J gene is TRBJ1-1, the V gene TRBV9; D is possibly TRBD1 (5 bases). V was clipped by 0 bases and J by 4 bases, with 16 bases between them. The CDR3 totals 16 residues. CDR1 and CDR2 from the germline V gene are SGDLS and YYNGEE. CDR3 DNA: TGTGCCAGCAGCGTAGGAGCGGGGGTAGGTGGCACTGAAGCTTTCTTT. Protein: CASSVGAGVGGTEAFF.

This clonotype has at least ten counts. The V call is TRBV7-2, the J call TRBJ2-5; TRBD1 or TRBD2 may be the D gene (6 bases each). V lost 1 base and J lost 4, with 13 bases in between. The CDR3 spans 15 residues. Germline CDR1 SGHTA, CDR2 FQGNSA. In DNA, the CDR3 is TGTGCCAGCAGCTTAGTTGGGGGGCGAAGAGAGACCCAGTACTTC. It yields the protein CASSLVGGRRETQYF.

This clonotype appeared a few times. A clone one base away is much larger, so this may be a read error. The chain uses TRBV4-2 and TRBJ2-3; D is uncertain. V shed 1 base and J shed 4 bases, with 9 bases lying between them. The CDR3 is 14 amino acids. Germline V gene lookup returns CDR1 LGHNA and CDR2 YNFKEQ. The chain's CDR3 is CASSQVDAADTQYF. The CDR3 region has the DNA TGTGCCAGCAGCCAAGTGGACGCCGCAGATACGCAGTATTTT.

CDR3 in amino acids: CASSLGGLAAQETQYF. CDR3 sequence (DNA): TGCGCCAGCAGCTTGGGTGGACTAGCGGCTCAAGAGACCCAGTACTTC. This sequence joins TRBV5-1 and TRBJ2-5; 10 nucleotides match TRBD2. The germline gives CDR1 SGHRS, CDR2 YFSETQ. CDR3 length: 16 residues. V was clipped by 0 bases and J by 2 bases; unmatched bases: 4.

J is TRBJ2-1 and V is TRBV12-3 or TRBV12-4; 8 positions match TRBD1. This CDR3 region has 14 residues. With V trimmed by 6 bases and J by 7 bases, 8 bases remained unmatched. The CDR3 spells CASRCRQGWNEQFF. The CDR3 nucleotides read TGTGCCAGCAGGTGCCGACAGGGGTGGAATGAGCAGTTCTTC.

This clonotype occurred a few times. This may stem from a read error, because a much larger clone lies one nucleotide away. The V and J genes are TRBV5-4 and TRBJ2-3, with D perhaps TRBD1 (5 bases). Germline values: CDR1 SGHNT, CDR2 YYREEE (reference sequence). The CDR3 runs to 12 residues. DNA of the CDR3: TGTGCCGGCAGCACAGGACCGGAGACGCAGTATTTT. This translates into CAGSTGPETQYF.

The chain links TRBV4-3 to TRBJ2-5; 10 nucleotides match TRBD1. Germline values: CDR1 LGHNA, CDR2 YSLEER. CDR3 length: 16 residues. V lost 0 bases, J lost 13 bases, and 14 bases stayed unmatched. The CDR3 region is CASSQEIRDRGDERYF. As DNA, the CDR3 is TGCGCCAGCAGCCAAGAAATCCGGGACAGGGGCGATGAGCGGTACTTC.

This clonotype was seen repeatedly, ten times or more. This chain links TRBV7-2 with TRBJ1-4; D perhaps matches TRBD1 (5 bases). Trimming pared 5 bases from V and 0 bases from J, leaving 13 bases between. The CDR3 is 16 amino acids. The germline CDR1 and CDR2 sequences are SGHTA and FQGNSA. The CDR3 protein is CASSTVGGATNEKLFF. For the CDR3, the DNA is TGTGCCAGCAGCACCGTGGGGGGGGCAACTAATGAAAAACTGTTTTTT.

The chain employs TRBV6-6 and TRBJ1-5; 7 nucleotides agree with TRBD1. V lost 6 bases to trimming and J lost 2 bases; unmatched junction nucleotides: 16. The CDR3 covers 18 residues. CDR1 MNHNY and CDR2 SVGAGI come from the germline V gene (reference sequence). CDR3 protein: CASSDMLQGNVRNQPQHF. CDR3 nucleotide sequence: TGTGCCAGCAGCGATATGTTACAGGGGAATGTTCGCAATCAGCCCCAGCATTTT.

J is TRBJ2-3 and V is TRBV15; D is ambiguous. CDR3 size: 15 residues. With 4 bases removed from V and 3 bases from J, the gap between germline ends came to 14 bases. CDR1 is LNHNV and CDR2 is YYDKDF in the germline V gene (reference sequence). The CDR3 is CATSNSLGKTDTQYF. In nucleotides, the CDR3 is TGTGCCACCAGCAATAGTTTAGGAAAGACAGATACGCAGTATTTT.

This clonotype has at least ten counts. V gene TRBV25-1 combines with J gene TRBJ2-1, with 7 bases lining up with TRBD1. The germline V gene encodes CDR1 MGHDK and CDR2 SYGVNS. CDR3 size: 15 residues. J was trimmed by 5 bases and V by 2 bases; bases with no gene match: 6. DNA for the CDR3: TGTGCCAGCAGTGAACCCAGGGACAGAAACAATGAGCAGTTCTTC. Residues: CASSEPRDRNNEQFF.

The CDR3 is CSAPGTDSNQPQHF. CDR3 bases: TGCAGTGCCCCGGGGACAGATAGCAATCAGCCCCAGCATTTT. The rearrangement links TRBV20-1 to TRBJ1-5; 7 bases line up with TRBD1. Germline loops: CDR1 DFQATT, CDR2 SNEGSKA (reference sequence). Germline trimming cut 6 bases from V and 0 bases from J; bases unmatched to any gene: 5. This CDR3 has 14 residues.